The source of this TCR beta chain is a study of shared clonotypes between healthy human individuals. General study points: Blood alone was sampled, and tissue repertoires likely differ.

Turning to this clone: Its antigen is as yet unknown.

Trimming took 1 base from V and 4 from J; bases not matched to a gene: 20. The CDR3 loop spans 21 amino acids. Germline values: CDR1 KGHSH, CDR2 LQKENI. The table came from immunoSEQ multiplex PCR; TCRdb's copy has only in-frame clones and leaves some out. The sample has roughly 2,500,000 clones; 93% are singletons. The receptor's source is a young man in good health. Some clones in this sample may be carry-over from other donors' samples. J is TRBJ2-2 and V is TRBV18; 8 positions match TRBD1. Sequenced material: naive CD4+ T cells from PBMCs. Noted subset: CD45RA+ positively selected. In DNA, the CDR3 is TGTGCCAGCTCACCACGGTTGCTCCAGGGGGCGCCGCGGCTTGGCACCGGGGAGCTGTTTTTT. As protein: CASSPRLLQGAPRLGTGELFF.